Included here is one TCR beta chain sequence, with context. No antigen is known for it. The data stem from a study of shared clonotypes between healthy human individuals. For the study at large: Donors consisted of a couple of women and three men between 18 and 49.

CD45RO-negative CD8 cells positively selected for CCR7 made up the naive population, which excluded terminally differentiated effector memory CD45RA+ cells. The table came from immunoSEQ multiplex PCR; TCRdb's copy has only in-frame clones and leaves some out. There are hundreds of thousands of clones in the sample; roughly 98% occur only once, and 0.3% lies in the top ten. Study results and limitations: Larger richness was generally estimated for naive than memory subsets. An effect of sequencing depth on clonotype sharing among donors was expected.

Material: naive CD8+ T cells sorted from blood. The sequence derives from a young man in good health.

CDR3 loop: CASNTVEATNNEQFF. DNA for the CDR3: TGTGCCAGTAACACGGTCGAGGCAACGAACAATGAGCAGTTCTTC. The V call is TRBV19, the J call TRBJ2-1; no clear D gene. Germline V lookup: CDR1 LNHDA, CDR2 SQIVND (reference sequence). This CDR3 region has 15 residues. V lost 7 bases, J lost 5 bases, and 18 bases lay in between.